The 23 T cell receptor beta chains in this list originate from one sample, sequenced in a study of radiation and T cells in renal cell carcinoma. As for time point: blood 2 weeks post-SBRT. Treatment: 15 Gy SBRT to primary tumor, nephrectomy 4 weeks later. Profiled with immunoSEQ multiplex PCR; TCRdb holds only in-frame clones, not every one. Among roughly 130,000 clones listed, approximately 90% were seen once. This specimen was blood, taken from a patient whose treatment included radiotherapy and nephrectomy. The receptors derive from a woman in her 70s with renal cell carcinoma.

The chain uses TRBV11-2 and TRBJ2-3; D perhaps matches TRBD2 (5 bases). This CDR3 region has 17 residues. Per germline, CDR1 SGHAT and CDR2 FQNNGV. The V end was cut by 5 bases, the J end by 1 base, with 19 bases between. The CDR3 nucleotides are TGTGCCAGCAGCCCCGGACTTTCAACGTCTGGCACAGATACGCAGTATTTT. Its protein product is CASSPGLSTSGTDTQYF.

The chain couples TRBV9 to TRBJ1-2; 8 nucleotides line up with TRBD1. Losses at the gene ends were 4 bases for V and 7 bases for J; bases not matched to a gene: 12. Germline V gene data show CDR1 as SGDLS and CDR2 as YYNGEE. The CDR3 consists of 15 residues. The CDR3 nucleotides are TGTGCCAGCAGCCCAGGGACAGGTTATGATCCTGGCTACACCTTC. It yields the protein CASSPGTGYDPGYTF.

This CDR3 is CASSAPTSGRGYDEQFF. In nucleotides, the CDR3 is TGTGCCAGCAGCGCACCTACTAGCGGGCGCGGATACGATGAGCAGTTCTTC. The genes are TRBV9 and TRBJ2-1; 9 bases fit TRBD2. Germline values: CDR1 SGDLS, CDR2 YYNGEE. CDR3 length: 17 residues. Trimming at V came to 3 bases and at J to 8 bases, leaving 15 bases not matched to a gene. The whole variable domain, filled in from reference TRBV9 and TRBJ2-1, reads DSGVTQTPKHLITATGQRVTLRCSPRSGDLSVYWYQQSLDQGLQFLIQYYNGEERAKGNILERFSAQQFPDLHSELNLSSLELGDSALYFCASSAPTSGRGYDEQFFGPGTRLTVL.

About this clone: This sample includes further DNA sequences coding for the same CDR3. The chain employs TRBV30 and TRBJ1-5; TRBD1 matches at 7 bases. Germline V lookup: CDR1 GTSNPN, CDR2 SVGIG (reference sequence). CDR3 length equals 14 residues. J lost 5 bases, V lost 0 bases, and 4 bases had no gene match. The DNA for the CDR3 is TGTGCCTGGAGTGTTCTAGGGGGCGATCAGCCCCAGCATTTT. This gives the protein CAWSVLGGDQPQHF.

CDR3 region: CASSPVAGLNGYTF. The CDR3, as DNA: TGTGCCAGCTCACCAGTTGCAGGGTTAAATGGCTACACCTTC. The chain links TRBV18 to TRBJ1-2, with D perhaps matching TRBD1 (5 bases). The V gene lost 2 bases and the J gene lost 6 bases, with 13 bases spanning the gap. The germline V gene encodes CDR1 KGHSH and CDR2 LQKENI. This CDR3 comprises 14 residues.

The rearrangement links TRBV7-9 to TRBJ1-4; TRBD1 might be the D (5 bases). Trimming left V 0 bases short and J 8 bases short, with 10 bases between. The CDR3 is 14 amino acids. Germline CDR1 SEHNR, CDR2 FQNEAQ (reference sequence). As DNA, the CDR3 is TGTGCCAGCAGCTTAGCCAGGGCCCAAGAAAAACTGTTTTTT. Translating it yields CASSLARAQEKLFF.

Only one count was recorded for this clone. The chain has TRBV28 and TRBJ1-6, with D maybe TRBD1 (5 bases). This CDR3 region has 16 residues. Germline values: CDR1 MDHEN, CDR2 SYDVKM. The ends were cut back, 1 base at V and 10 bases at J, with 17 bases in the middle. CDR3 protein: CASSLSPGPTGSPLHF. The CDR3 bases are TGTGCCAGCAGTTTATCTCCAGGGCCAACTGGATCACCCCTCCACTTT.

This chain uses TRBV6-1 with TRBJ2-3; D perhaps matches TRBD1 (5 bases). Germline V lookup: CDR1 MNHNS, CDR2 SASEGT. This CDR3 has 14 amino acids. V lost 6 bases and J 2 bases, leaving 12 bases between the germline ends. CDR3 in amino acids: CASSEDTNTDTQYF. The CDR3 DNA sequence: TGTGCCAGCAGCGAGGACACAAACACAGATACGCAGTATTTT.

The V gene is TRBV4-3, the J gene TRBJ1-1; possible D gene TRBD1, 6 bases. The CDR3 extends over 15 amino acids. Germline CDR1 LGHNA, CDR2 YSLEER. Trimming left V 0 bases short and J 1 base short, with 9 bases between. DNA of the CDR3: TGCGCCAGCAGCCAAGATACACAGGGGAACACTGAAGCTTTCTTT. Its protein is CASSQDTQGNTEAFF.

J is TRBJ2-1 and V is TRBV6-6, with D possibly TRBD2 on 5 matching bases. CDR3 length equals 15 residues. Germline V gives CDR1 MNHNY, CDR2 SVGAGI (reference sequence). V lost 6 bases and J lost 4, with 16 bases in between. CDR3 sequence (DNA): TGTGCCAGCAGCTCATTCGGCAGAGGGTACAATGAGCAGTTCTTC. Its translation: CASSSFGRGYNEQFF.

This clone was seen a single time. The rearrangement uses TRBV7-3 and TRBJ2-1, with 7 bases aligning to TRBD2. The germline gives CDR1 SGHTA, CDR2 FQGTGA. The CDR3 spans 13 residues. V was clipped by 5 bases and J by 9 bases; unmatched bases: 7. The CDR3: CASSAQSGVEQFF. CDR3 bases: TGTGCCAGCAGCGCTCAAAGCGGGGTTGAGCAGTTCTTC.

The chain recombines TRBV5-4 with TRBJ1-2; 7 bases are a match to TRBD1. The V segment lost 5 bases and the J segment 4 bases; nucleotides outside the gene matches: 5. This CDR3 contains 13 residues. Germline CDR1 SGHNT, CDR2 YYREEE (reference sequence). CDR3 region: CASRHDRAYGYTF. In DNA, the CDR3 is TGTGCCAGCAGGCACGACAGGGCCTATGGCTACACCTTC.

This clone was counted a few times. Written as DNA, the CDR3 is TGTGCCAGCAGCCGTAGGCCGGGTCTCTACAATGAGCAGTTCTTC. Encoded protein: CASSRRPGLYNEQFF. V is TRBV7-2 and J is TRBJ2-1; D not resolved. This CDR3 spans 15 amino acids. The V and J ends lost 5 bases and 3 bases respectively, with 14 bases between them. The V gene's germline CDR1 is SGHTA and CDR2 FQGNSA.

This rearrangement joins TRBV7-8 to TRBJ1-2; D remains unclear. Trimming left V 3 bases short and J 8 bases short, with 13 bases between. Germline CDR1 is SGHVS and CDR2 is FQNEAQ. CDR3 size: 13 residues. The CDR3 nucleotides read TGTGCCAGCAGCTTGCGTAGGGTGGAAGGCTACACCTTC. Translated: CASSLRRVEGYTF.

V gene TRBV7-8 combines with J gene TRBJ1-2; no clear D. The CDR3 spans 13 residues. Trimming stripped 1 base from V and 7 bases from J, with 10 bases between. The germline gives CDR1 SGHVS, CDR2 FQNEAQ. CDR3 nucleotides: TGTGCCAGCAGCTTAGAAGCCGTAGCTGGCTACACCTTC. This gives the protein CASSLEAVAGYTF.

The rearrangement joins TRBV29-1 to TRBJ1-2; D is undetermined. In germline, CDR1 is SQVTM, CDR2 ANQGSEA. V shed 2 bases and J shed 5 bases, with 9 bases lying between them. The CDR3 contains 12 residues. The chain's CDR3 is CSVESWAYGYTF. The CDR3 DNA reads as TGCAGCGTTGAATCCTGGGCGTATGGCTACACCTTC.

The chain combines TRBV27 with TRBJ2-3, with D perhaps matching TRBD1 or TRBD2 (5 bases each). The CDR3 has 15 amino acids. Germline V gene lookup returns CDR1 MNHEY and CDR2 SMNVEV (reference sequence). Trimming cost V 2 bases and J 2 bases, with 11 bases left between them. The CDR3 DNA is TGTGCCAGCAGTTTACTGGGGGTAATCACAGATACGCAGTATTTT. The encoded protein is CASSLLGVITDTQYF.

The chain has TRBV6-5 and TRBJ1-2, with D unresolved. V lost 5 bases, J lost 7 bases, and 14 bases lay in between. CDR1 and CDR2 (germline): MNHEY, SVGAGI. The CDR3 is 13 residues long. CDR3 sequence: CASSNPGRAGYTF. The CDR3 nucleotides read TGTGCCAGCAGTAACCCAGGACGTGCTGGCTACACCTTC.

Here the CDR3 DNA reads TGCGCCAGCAGCCAAGAATGGGCCTGGGATCAGCCCCAGCATTTT. It is translated as CASSQEWAWDQPQHF. The chain couples TRBV4-3 to TRBJ1-5; D is ambiguous. The V end was cut by 0 bases, the J end by 5 bases, with 11 bases between. This CDR3 region has 15 residues. Germline V gene lookup returns CDR1 LGHNA and CDR2 YSLEER.

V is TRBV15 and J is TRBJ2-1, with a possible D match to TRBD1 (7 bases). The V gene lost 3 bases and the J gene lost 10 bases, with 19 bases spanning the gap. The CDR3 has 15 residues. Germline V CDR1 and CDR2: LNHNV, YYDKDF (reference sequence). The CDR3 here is CATSSGGGGNEEQFF. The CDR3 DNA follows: TGTGCCACCAGCAGTGGAGGGGGCGGGAATGAGGAGCAGTTCTTC.

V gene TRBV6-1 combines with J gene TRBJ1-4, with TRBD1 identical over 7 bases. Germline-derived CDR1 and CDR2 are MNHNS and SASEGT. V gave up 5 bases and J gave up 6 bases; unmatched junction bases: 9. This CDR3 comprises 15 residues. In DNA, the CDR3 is TGTGCCAGCAGTAAATCGACAGGGTTAGATGAAAAACTGTTTTTT. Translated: CASSKSTGLDEKLFF.

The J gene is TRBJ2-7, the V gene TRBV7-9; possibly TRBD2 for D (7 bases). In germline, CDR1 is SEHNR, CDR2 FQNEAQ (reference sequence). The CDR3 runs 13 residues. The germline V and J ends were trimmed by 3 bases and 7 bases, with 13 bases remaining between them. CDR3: CASSFGGPGEQYF. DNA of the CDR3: TGTGCCAGCAGCTTCGGGGGGCCGGGGGAGCAGTACTTC.

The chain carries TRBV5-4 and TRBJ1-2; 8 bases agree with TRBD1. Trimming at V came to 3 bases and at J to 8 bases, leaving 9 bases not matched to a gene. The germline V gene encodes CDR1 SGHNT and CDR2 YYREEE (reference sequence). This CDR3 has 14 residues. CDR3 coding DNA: TGTGCCAGCAGCTCAAGGACAGGGCTCACGGGCTACACCTTC. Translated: CASSSRTGLTGYTF.